The 13 T cell receptor beta chains below come from one sample, sequenced in a study of shared clonotypes between healthy human individuals. Positively selected for CCR7, the CD45RO-negative cells used as naive CD8 cells excluded terminally differentiated effector memory CD45RA+ cells. Using immunoSEQ multiplex PCR, the repertoire was profiled, and TCRdb retains in-frame clones only, with some absent. The sample carries about 2.2 million clones, 93% recorded once. Sequencing was performed on naive CD8+ T cells from PBMCs. Every receptor here comes from a man younger than 35 in good health. Some clones in this sample may be carry-over from other donors' samples.

This chain connects TRBV6-5 to TRBJ1-2, with D possibly matching TRBD1 (6 bases). V lost 9 bases and J 3 bases, leaving 11 bases between the germline ends. CDR3 length: 12 residues. Germline V gives CDR1 MNHEY, CDR2 SVGAGI. This CDR3 reads CASAGADYGYTF. CDR3 DNA: TGTGCCAGTGCAGGGGCAGACTATGGCTACACCTTC.

This clone was detected only once. The J gene is TRBJ2-3, the V gene TRBV4-1; TRBD2 is a possible D gene (5 bases). The V gene's germline CDR1 is MGHRA and CDR2 YSYEKL. V lost 0 bases and J lost 2, with 21 bases in between. This CDR3 contains 19 residues. The CDR3 DNA reads TGCGCCAGCAGCCAAGAGGAGGCCAGTACGTTAATGCTCACAGATACGCAGTATTTT. Protein product: CASSQEEASTLMLTDTQYF.

This clone was detected a few times. The chain is built from TRBV10-1 and TRBJ1-1, with 8 bases identical to TRBD1. After removal of 6 bases from V and 4 bases from J, the junction contained 1 base not matched to a gene. The V gene's germline CDR1 is WNHNN and CDR2 SYGVQD (reference sequence). The CDR3 extends over 12 amino acids. CDR3 sequence: CASSTGGTEAFF. The CDR3 DNA reads TGCGCCAGCAGCACAGGGGGCACTGAAGCTTTCTTT.

The V gene is TRBV9, the J gene TRBJ2-1; D is possibly TRBD2 (6 bases). The ends were cut back, 0 bases at V and 2 bases at J, with 9 bases in the middle. This CDR3 is built from 15 residues. Per germline, CDR1 SGDLS and CDR2 YYNGEE. Here the CDR3 DNA reads TGTGCCAGCAGCGTAGCAAAGCGGGCCTACAATGAGCAGTTCTTC. Residues: CASSVAKRAYNEQFF.

The V gene is TRBV7-6, the J gene TRBJ2-5; 15 bases match TRBD2. This CDR3 comprises 17 residues. V was pared by 5 bases and J by 5 bases, with 9 bases of the junction left unmatched. Germline V gene sequence: CDR1 SGHVS, CDR2 FNYEAQ. CDR3 region: CASSPWTGTSGRETQYF. In nucleotides, the CDR3 is TGTGCCAGCAGCCCATGGACCGGGACTAGCGGGAGGGAGACCCAGTACTTC.

The chain links TRBV7-6 to TRBJ2-2, with 9 bases that match TRBD2. The CDR3 length is 19 residues. J gave up 4 bases and V 1 base, and 13 bases lay outside the gene matches. Germline CDR1 SGHVS, CDR2 FNYEAQ. In nucleotides, the CDR3 is TGTGCCAGCAGCTTAGAAGCTAGCGGGAAGTCCTTGAGCACCGGGGAGCTGTTTTTT. Residues: CASSLEASGKSLSTGELFF.

The chain employs TRBV4-2 and TRBJ2-1; tentative D call: TRBD2 (6 bases). The CDR3 is made up of 15 amino acids. Germline lookup yields CDR1 LGHNA and CDR2 YNFKEQ. Trimming took 3 bases from V and 4 from J, leaving 13 bases between them. CDR3 coding DNA: TGTGCCAGCAGCCATCCACGGGAGAGATACAATGAGCAGTTCTTC. It yields the protein CASSHPRERYNEQFF.

The genes are TRBV28 and TRBJ2-1, with D possibly matching TRBD2 (6 bases). This CDR3 has 15 amino acids. Per germline, CDR1 MDHEN and CDR2 SYDVKM. The V end lost 5 bases, the J end lost 4 bases, and 15 bases lay between the germline ends. The CDR3 sequence: CASSAGGGNYNEQFF. The CDR3 coding sequence is TGTGCCAGCAGTGCCGGGGGTGGGAATTACAATGAGCAGTTCTTC.

The gene calls are TRBV28 and TRBJ2-1, with a tentative D call TRBD2 (6 bases). Trimming left V 2 bases short and J 5 bases short, with 10 bases between. This CDR3 is 14 amino acids long. From germline, CDR1 is MDHEN and CDR2 SYDVKM. CDR3 in amino acids: CASSLAGLDNEQFF. CDR3 coding DNA: TGTGCCAGCAGTTTAGCGGGGCTCGACAATGAGCAGTTCTTC.

The chain combines TRBV29-1 with TRBJ2-1; D is ambiguous. V dropped 1 base and J dropped 3 bases, with 10 bases sitting between them. This CDR3 region has 14 residues. Germline CDR1 is SQVTM and CDR2 is ANQGSEA. The CDR3 spells CSVEGADFYNEQFF. For the CDR3, the DNA is TGCAGCGTTGAAGGGGCGGATTTCTACAATGAGCAGTTCTTC.

This clone has just one count. Other DNA sequences within the sample encode an identical CDR3. The J gene is TRBJ2-7, the V gene TRBV11-2; D is undetermined. Germline assignment: CDR1 SGHAT and CDR2 FQNNGV. With 1 base removed from V and 4 bases from J, the gap between germline ends came to 11 bases. The CDR3 has 14 residues. CDR3 sequence (DNA): TGTGCCAGCAGCTTAGCGGGCCGGAGTTACGAGCAGTACTTC. Translating it yields CASSLAGRSYEQYF.

The rearrangement joins TRBV28 to TRBJ1-6; D may be TRBD1 (6 bases). This CDR3 comprises 14 residues. Germline CDR1 and CDR2: MDHEN and SYDVKM. The V gene lost 8 bases and the J gene lost 7 bases, with 15 bases spanning the gap. CDR3 residues: CASGEDRLNSPLHF. CDR3 DNA: TGTGCCAGCGGGGAAGACAGGCTCAATTCACCCCTCCACTTT.

This chain links TRBV30 with TRBJ2-7; D uncertain. The germline V gene has CDR1 GTSNPN and CDR2 SVGIG (reference sequence). This CDR3 contains 13 residues. The ends were cut back, 0 bases at V and 0 bases at J, with 6 bases in the middle. The CDR3 reads CAWSVGISYEQYF. DNA of the CDR3: TGTGCCTGGAGTGTAGGGATCTCCTACGAGCAGTACTTC.